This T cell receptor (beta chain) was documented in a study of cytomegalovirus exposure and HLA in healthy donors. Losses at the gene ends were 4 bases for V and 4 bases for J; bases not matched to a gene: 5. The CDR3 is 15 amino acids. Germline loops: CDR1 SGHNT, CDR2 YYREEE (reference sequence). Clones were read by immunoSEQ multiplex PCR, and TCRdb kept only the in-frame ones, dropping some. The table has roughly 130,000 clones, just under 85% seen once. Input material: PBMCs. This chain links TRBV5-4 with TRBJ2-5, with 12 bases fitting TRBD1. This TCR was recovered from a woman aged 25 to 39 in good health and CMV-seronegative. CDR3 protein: CASSGRDRGRETQYF. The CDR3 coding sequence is TGTGCCAGCAGCGGCCGGGACAGGGGGCGAGAGACCCAGTACTTC.